The entry below gives a single T cell receptor beta chain sequence along with its context. Its target is not known. These data come from a study of cytomegalovirus exposure and HLA in healthy donors. Study information: Most donors, 81% of a few hundred genotyped, fell in the Caucasian-associated ancestry cluster. Regarding the study as a whole: Immune exposure data for these donors was limited to CMV serostatus. Reported performance of the classifier showed diagnosis of cytomegalovirus status with high specificity and sensitivity.

This CDR3 is 15 amino acids long. The V gene end was trimmed by 4 bases and the J gene end by 5 bases; junction bases not matched to a gene: 10. CDR1 is LNHNV and CDR2 is YYDKDF in the germline V gene (reference sequence). PCR employed 60 Vbeta and 13 Jbeta primers. The assay was immunoSEQ multiplex PCR, and TCRdb's table has in-frame clones only and misses some. The sample gives 150,000 to 200,000 clones, around three quarters of which show up once; about 0.64% is in the top ten. The J gene is TRBJ2-7, the V gene TRBV15, with TRBD1 matching over 8 bases. Sample: PBMCs. The sequence was obtained from a boy younger than 18 in good health and CMV-seronegative. In DNA form, the CDR3 reads TGTGCCACCAGCATCCTACGGACAGGGACTCACGAGCAGTACTTC. Its translation: CATSILRTGTHEQYF.